This T cell receptor (beta chain) was captured by sequencing in a study of shared clonotypes between healthy human individuals. There are 12 residues in the CDR3. Germline V gene sequence: CDR1 SGHTA, CDR2 FQGNSA. V was shortened by 2 bases and J by 5 bases, with 6 bases between the two germline ends. A note on this clone: The same CDR3 arises from other DNA sequences in this sample as well.

Some clones are missing from TCRdb's copy, which holds only in-frame ones; the method was immunoSEQ multiplex PCR. This sample has about 1.5 million clones; nearly 99% occur once, and the top ten carry about 0.45%. Donors, without exception, were Caucasian adults residing in Nashville, Tennessee. Sequenced: naive CD4+ T cells sorted from blood. The subset is: CD45RA+ positively selected. This TCR was recovered from a man aged 25-45 years in good health. This chain uses TRBV7-2 with TRBJ1-2; D not certain. The CDR3: CASSLRSYGYTF. The CDR3, as DNA: TGTGCCAGCAGCTTAAGGTCGTATGGCTACACCTTC. Looking up the rest from reference TRBV7-2 and TRBJ1-2 gives the full variable domain: GAGVSQSPSNKVTEKGKDVELRCDPISGHTALYWYRQSLGQGLEFLIYFQGNSAPDKSGLPSDRFSAERTGGSVSTLTIQRTQQEDSAVYLCASSLRSYGYTFGSGTRLTVV.